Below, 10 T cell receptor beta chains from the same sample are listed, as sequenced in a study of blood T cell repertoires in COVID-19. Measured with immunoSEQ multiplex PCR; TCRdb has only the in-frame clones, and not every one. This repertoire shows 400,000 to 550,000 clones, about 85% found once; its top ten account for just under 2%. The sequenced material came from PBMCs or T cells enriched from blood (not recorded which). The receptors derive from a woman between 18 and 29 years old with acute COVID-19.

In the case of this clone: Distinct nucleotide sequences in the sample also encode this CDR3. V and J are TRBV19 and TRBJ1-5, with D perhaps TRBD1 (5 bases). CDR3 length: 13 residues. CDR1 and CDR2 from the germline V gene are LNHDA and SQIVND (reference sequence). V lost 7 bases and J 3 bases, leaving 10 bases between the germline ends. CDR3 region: CASNGGNNQPQHF. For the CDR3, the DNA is TGTGCCAGTAATGGGGGGAACAATCAGCCCCAGCATTTT. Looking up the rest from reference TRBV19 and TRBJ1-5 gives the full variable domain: DGGITQSPKYLFRKEGQNVTLSCEQNLNHDAMYWYRQDPGQGLRLIYYSQIVNDFQKGDIAEGYSVSREKKESFPLTVTSAQKNPTAFYLCASNGGNNQPQHFGDGTRLSIL.

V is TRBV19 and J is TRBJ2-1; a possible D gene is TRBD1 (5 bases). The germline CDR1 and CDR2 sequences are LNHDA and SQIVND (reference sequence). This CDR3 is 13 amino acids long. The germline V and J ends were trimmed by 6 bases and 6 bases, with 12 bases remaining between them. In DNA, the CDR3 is TGTGCCAGTAGCCTTTATAGGGGCAATGAGCAGTTCTTC. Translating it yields CASSLYRGNEQFF.

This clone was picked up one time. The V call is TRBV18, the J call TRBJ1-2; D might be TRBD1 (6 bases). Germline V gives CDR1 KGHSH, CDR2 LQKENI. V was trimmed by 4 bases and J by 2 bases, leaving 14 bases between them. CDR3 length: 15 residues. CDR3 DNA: TGTGCCAGCTCACAACGGATGGACAGCAACTATGGCTACACCTTC. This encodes CASSQRMDSNYGYTF. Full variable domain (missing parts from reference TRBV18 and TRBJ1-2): NAGVMQNPRHLVRRRGQEARLRCSPMKGHSHVYWYRQLPEEGLKFMVYLQKENIIDESGMPKERFSAEFPKEGPSILRIQQVVRGDSAAYFCASSQRMDSNYGYTFGSGTRLTVV.

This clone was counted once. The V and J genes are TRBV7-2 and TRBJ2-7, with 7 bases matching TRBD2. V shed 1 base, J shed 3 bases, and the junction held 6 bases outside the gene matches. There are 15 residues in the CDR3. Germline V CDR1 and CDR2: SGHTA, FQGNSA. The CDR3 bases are TGTGCCAGCAGCTTAGTGGCGGGAGCAGTCTACGAGCAGTACTTC. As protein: CASSLVAGAVYEQYF.

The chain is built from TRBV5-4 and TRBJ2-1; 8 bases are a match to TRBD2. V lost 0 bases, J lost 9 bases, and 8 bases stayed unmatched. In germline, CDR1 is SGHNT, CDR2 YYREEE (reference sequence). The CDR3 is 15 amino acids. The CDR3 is CASSLVLSGIAEQFF. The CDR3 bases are TGTGCCAGCAGCTTGGTTCTTAGCGGGATTGCTGAGCAGTTCTTC.

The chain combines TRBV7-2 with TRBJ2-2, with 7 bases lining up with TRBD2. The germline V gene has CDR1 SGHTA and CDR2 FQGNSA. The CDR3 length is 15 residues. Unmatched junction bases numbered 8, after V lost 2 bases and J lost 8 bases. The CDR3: CASSLTAGTIGELFF. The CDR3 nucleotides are TGTGCCAGCAGCTTAACCGCAGGGACTATTGGGGAGCTGTTTTTT.

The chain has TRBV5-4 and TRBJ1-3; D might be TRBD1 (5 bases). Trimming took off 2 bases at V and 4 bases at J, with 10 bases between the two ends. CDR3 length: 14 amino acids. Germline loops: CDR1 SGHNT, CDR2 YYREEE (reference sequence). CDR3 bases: TGTGCCAGCAGCTTAGTAGGGGCGGGAAACACCATATATTTT. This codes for CASSLVGAGNTIYF.

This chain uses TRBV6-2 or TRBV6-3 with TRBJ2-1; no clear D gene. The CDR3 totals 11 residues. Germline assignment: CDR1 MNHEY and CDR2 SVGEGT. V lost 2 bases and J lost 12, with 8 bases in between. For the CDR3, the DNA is TGTGCCAGCAGTTACGGGCTCGTGCAGTTCTTC. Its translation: CASSYGLVQFF.

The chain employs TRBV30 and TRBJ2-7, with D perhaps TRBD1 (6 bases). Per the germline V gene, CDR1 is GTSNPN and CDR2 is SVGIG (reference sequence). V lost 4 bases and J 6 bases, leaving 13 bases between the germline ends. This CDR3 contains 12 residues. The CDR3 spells CAWNRAFSEQYF. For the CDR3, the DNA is TGTGCCTGGAACAGGGCGTTCAGCGAGCAGTACTTC.

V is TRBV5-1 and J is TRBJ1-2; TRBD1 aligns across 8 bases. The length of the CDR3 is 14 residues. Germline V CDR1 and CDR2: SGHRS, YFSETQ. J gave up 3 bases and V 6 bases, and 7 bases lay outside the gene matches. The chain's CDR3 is CASKRDRRDYGYTF. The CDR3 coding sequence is TGCGCCAGCAAAAGGGACAGGAGGGACTATGGCTACACCTTC.